The 19 T cell receptor beta chains presented below share a single source sample, sequenced in a study of CD8+CD57+ T cells in acquired aplastic anemia. Genomic DNA, serving as template, underwent TCR beta VDJ and CDR3 profiling. Via MiXCR, TCRdb re-called the reads, giving one row per CDR3 protein. The sample lists around 400,000 distinct CDR3 sequences; around 68% were seen once. Sequencing input: sorted CD4+, CD8+, or CD8+CD57+ T cells (not recorded which) from PBMCs. The source is a human donor in good health, serving as a control.

This clonotype was recorded many times. The chain links TRBV30 to TRBJ2-5; 8 nucleotides line up with TRBD2. The length of the CDR3 is 15 residues. The junction had 14 bases not matched to a gene; V was cut back by 6 bases and J by 5 bases. Germline CDR1 and CDR2: GTSNPN and SVGIG (reference sequence). The DNA for the CDR3 is TGTGCCTGCCGGGCTGACGGGGGGGCCCAGGAGACCCAGTACTTC. This encodes CACRADGGAQETQYF.

The chain carries TRBV5-1 and TRBJ1-1; no clear D gene. The germline V gene has CDR1 SGHRS and CDR2 YFSETQ. V was trimmed by 0 bases and J by 6 bases, leaving 12 bases between them. CDR3 length: 14 residues. The CDR3 protein is CASSLGANTAEAFF. In DNA, the CDR3 is TGCGCCAGCAGCTTGGGAGCAAACACTGCTGAAGCTTTCTTT.

A word on this clonotype: Given a much more abundant clone one base away, this may be a read error. The V and J genes are TRBV6-2 or TRBV6-3 and TRBJ1-5, with D tentatively TRBD1 (6 bases). Germline V gene sequence: CDR1 MNHEY, CDR2 SVGEGT. The ends were cut back, 5 bases at V and 2 bases at J, with 13 bases in the middle. CDR3 length: 15 residues. The DNA of the CDR3 is TGTGCCAGCAGTCGGACAGTGACAGGCAATCAGCCCCAGCATTTT. Amino acid sequence: CASSRTVTGNQPQHF.

Regarding this clonotype: One end of the junction does not line up with germline, which may come from a read error. The chain employs TRBV2 and TRBJ2-1, with D perhaps TRBD1 (6 bases). There are 16 residues in the CDR3. The germline gives CDR1 SNHLY, CDR2 FYNNEI. CDR3 residues: CASSVWDMVGTDTQYF. The CDR3 bases are TGTGCCAGCAGTGTATGGGACATGGTAGGCACGGATACGCAGTATTTC.

In its sample, this clonotype was seen many times. This chain uses TRBV15 with TRBJ1-2; D unclear. CDR1 and CDR2 from the germline V gene are LNHNV and YYDKDF (reference sequence). Trimming stripped 0 bases from V and 8 bases from J, with 13 bases between. This CDR3 comprises 14 residues. The CDR3 DNA reads as TGTGCCACCAGCAGAGATACTTGGGATCGGGGCTACACCTTC. Protein sequence: CATSRDTWDRGYTF.

In the case of this clonotype: This may arise from a read error, as a much more abundant clone is one base away. The chain carries TRBV20-1 and TRBJ1-1, with D possibly TRBD1 on 6 matching bases. Germline lookup yields CDR1 DFQATT and CDR2 SNEGSKA (reference sequence). This CDR3 contains 16 residues. The CDR3 DNA is TGCAGTGCCGCACAGGCCGGGACAAGATCGGGCACTGAAGCTCTCTTT. Translation gives CSAAQAGTRSGTEALF.

On this clonotype itself: Because the CDR3 is missing its conserved closing phenylalanine or tryptophan, this is likely a read error. The DNA is left out, because the CDR3 cannot be placed on it with certainty; the CDR3 is given as TCRdb lists it. The rearrangement links TRBV7-8 to TRBJ2-7. The CDR3 has 13 amino acids, counting both end residues. Per germline, CDR1 SGHVS and CDR2 FQNEAQ. CDR3 protein: CASSAARRTDEQY.

The chain recombines TRBV30 with TRBJ2-5, with 9 nucleotides matching TRBD1. The J call may be faulty, since TRBJ2-7 better matches the DNA end. Germline V lookup: CDR1 GTSNPN, CDR2 SVGIG (reference sequence). CDR3 size: 15 residues. The DNA for the CDR3 is TGTGCCTGGAGTGGGGGACAGGGTGCTTTCTACGAGCAGTACTTC. This translates into CAWSGGQGAFYEQYF.

In this sample, this clonotype turned up many times. The chain is built from TRBV12-3 or TRBV12-4 and TRBJ1-2, with D hard to call. This CDR3 has 15 amino acids. Trimming left V 2 bases short and J 7 bases short, with 17 bases between. The DNA of the CDR3 is TGTGCCAGCAGTTTATCCGGGCACCCCTTGGGTGGCTACACCTTC. Encoded protein: CASSLSGHPLGGYTF.

This clonotype appeared a single time. The chain links TRBV20-1 to TRBJ1-4; weak D call: TRBD1 (6 bases). Germline V lookup: CDR1 DFQATT, CDR2 SNEGSKA (reference sequence). This CDR3 comprises 13 residues. The CDR3 region is CSAPDPGDVELFF. The CDR3 nucleotides are TGCAGCGCTCCGGACCCAGGGGATGTAGAACTGTTTTTT.

This clonotype was seen more than once but under ten times. The gene calls are TRBV10-1 and TRBJ2-3; no definite D call. This CDR3 comprises 13 residues. V lost 5 bases and J 4 bases, leaving 10 bases between the germline ends. Germline V lookup: CDR1 WNHNN, CDR2 SYGVQD (reference sequence). In nucleotides, the CDR3 is TGCGCCAGCAGTCCTTCTTCGGCAGATACGCAGTATTTT. It translates to CASSPSSADTQYF.

The chain has TRBV5-6 and TRBJ2-1, with D perhaps TRBD2 (5 bases). V lost 4 bases, J lost 5 bases, and 13 bases lay in between. The CDR3 runs to 14 residues. Germline loops: CDR1 SGHDT, CDR2 YYEEEE. The CDR3 coding sequence is TGTGCCAGCAGCCTGTACCCGGGAAACAATGAGCAGTTCTTC. The encoded protein is CASSLYPGNNEQFF. The full variable domain, in which reference TRBV5-6 and TRBJ2-1 provide the parts outside the CDR3, is DAGVTQSPTHLIKTRGQQVTLRCSPKSGHDTVSWYQQALGQGPQFIFQYYEEEERQRGNFPDRFSGHQFPNYSSELNVNALLLGDSALYLCASSLYPGNNEQFFGPGTRLTVL.

This clonotype was seen more than once but under ten times. The chain combines TRBV20-1 with TRBJ1-1; a possible D gene is TRBD1 (5 bases). V lost 5 bases and J lost 6, with 16 bases in between. Germline V CDR1 and CDR2: DFQATT, SNEGSKA (reference sequence). This CDR3 contains 13 residues. Here the CDR3 reads CSARSGRDAEAFF. CDR3 DNA: TGCAGTGCTCGATCCGGCCGGGACGCTGAAGCTTTCTTT.

V is TRBV9 and J is TRBJ1-2; D possibly corresponds to TRBD1 (6 bases). The germline V gene has CDR1 SGDLS and CDR2 YYNGEE. The CDR3 consists of 16 residues. Trimming pared 2 bases from V and 8 bases from J, leaving 22 bases between. The CDR3 bases are TGTGCCAGCAGCGTCCGAGTCACCCCAGGGGCCAACGGCTACACCTTC. As protein: CASSVRVTPGANGYTF.

Regarding this clonotype: The junction shows a germline mismatch at one end, possibly a read error. V usage is TRBV7-2 and J usage is TRBJ2-7, with a possible D match to TRBD2 (6 bases). Germline CDR1 reads SGHTA; CDR2 reads FQGNSA. This CDR3 is built from 15 residues. The CDR3 region is CASTTNGTAAYVQYF. Here the CDR3 DNA reads TGTGCCAGCACCACTAATGGGACTGCAGCTTACGTGCAGTACTTC.

The chain carries TRBV7-2 and TRBJ1-6; D gene uncertain. CDR1 and CDR2 (germline): SGHTA, FQGNSA. CDR3 length: 13 amino acids. V lost 5 bases to trimming and J lost 7 bases, with 9 bases between them. The CDR3 loop is CASSLEQNSPLHF. In DNA, the CDR3 is TGTGCCAGCAGCCTAGAACAGAATTCACCCCTCCACTTT.

This clonotype has just a few counts. This chain joins TRBV29-1 and TRBJ2-6; D is undetermined. The CDR3 loop spans 14 amino acids. The germline gives CDR1 SQVTM, CDR2 ANQGSEA. Trimming stripped 6 bases from V and 2 bases from J, with 11 bases between. The CDR3: CSVAAYPGANVLTF. CDR3 DNA: TGCAGCGTGGCGGCCTACCCTGGGGCCAACGTCCTGACTTTC.

This clonotype was detected many times. V is TRBV7-3 and J is TRBJ1-2, with a possible D match to TRBD1 (6 bases). CDR3 length: 18 amino acids. Germline CDR1 is SGHTA and CDR2 is FQGTGA. V was shortened by 1 base and J by 3 bases, with 21 bases between the two germline ends. Here the CDR3 reads CASSLISSGEGGYYGYTF. The CDR3 DNA is TGTGCCAGCAGCTTAATTTCCTCAGGGGAGGGAGGATACTATGGCTACACCTTC.

The rearrangement links TRBV7-2 to TRBJ1-2; D gene uncertain. V was cut by 5 bases and J by 5 bases, with 24 bases left in between. This CDR3 is 17 amino acids long. Germline V gene sequence: CDR1 SGHTA, CDR2 FQGNSA. This CDR3 is CASSLEGGSTPGYGYTF. As DNA, the CDR3 is TGTGCCAGCAGCCTAGAGGGTGGCAGTACGCCTGGTTATGGCTACACCTTC. Complete variable domain (other parts from reference TRBV7-2 and TRBJ1-2): GAGVSQSPSNKVTEKGKDVELRCDPISGHTALYWYRQSLGQGLEFLIYFQGNSAPDKSGLPSDRFSAERTGGSVSTLTIQRTQQEDSAVYLCASSLEGGSTPGYGYTFGSGTRLTVV.